This T cell receptor (beta chain) was retrieved from a study of T cells in Graves' hyperthyroidism and ophthalmopathy. Study outcomes and limitations: Using 13 V-J features, a model discriminated ophthalmopathy from stable hyperthyroidism.

A remark on this clonotype: The antigen is not known.

The CDR3 is made up of 13 amino acids. Per the germline V gene, CDR1 is SQVTM and CDR2 is ANQGSEA. V dropped 4 bases and J dropped 2 bases, with 6 bases sitting between them. The TCR beta CDR3 regions underwent amplification using RNA transcripts as the source. The study used the HTBI primer set for a first-round RT-PCR of the TCR CDR3. TCRdb re-derived calls from the multiplex PCR reads in MiXCR, one entry per CDR3 protein. In the table there are more than 500,000 distinct CDR3 sequences, 35% to 55% of which are singletons. The chain couples TRBV29-1 to TRBJ2-6; the D gene is possibly TRBD2 (6 bases). Source material: peripheral blood or thyroid tissue (not recorded which). The sequence came from an adult woman with Graves' disease, either hyperthyroidism or ophthalmopathy (not recorded which). The CDR3 bases are TGCAGCGTTGCGGGGGCTGGGGCCAACGTCCTGACTTTC. It yields the protein CSVAGAGANVLTF. Full variable domain (outside the CDR3, taken from reference TRBV29-1 and TRBJ2-6): SAVISQKPSRDICQRGTSLTIQCQVDSQVTMMFWYRQQPGQSLTLIATANQGSEATYESGFVIDKFPISRPNLTFSTLTVSNMSPEDSSIYLCSVAGAGANVLTFGAGSRLTVL.